The 17 T cell receptor beta chains reported below all come from one sample, sequenced in a study of CD8 T cell repertoires and HIV-1 epitope variants. Some clones are missing from TCRdb's copy, which holds only in-frame ones; the method was immunoSEQ multiplex PCR. The table has 4,900 or so clones, about 70% seen once; the top ten hold roughly 41%. Which antigens these TCRs recognize remains unknown. The sample comprised cultured CD8+ T cells derived from PBMCs. The source of these receptors is a male donor with HIV.

The chain couples TRBV6-5 to TRBJ2-7; 9 bases fit TRBD1. The CDR3 has 14 amino acids. Trimming at V came to 6 bases and at J to 0 bases, leaving 3 bases not matched to a gene. The germline CDR1 and CDR2 sequences are MNHEY and SVGAGI. CDR3 coding DNA: TGTGCCAGCAGACAGGGGGCTTCCTCCTACGAGCAGTACTTC. Translation: CASRQGASSYEQYF.

The chain joins TRBV5-4 to TRBJ1-1; D unresolved. CDR3 size: 12 residues. Germline-derived CDR1 and CDR2 are SGHNT and YYREEE (reference sequence). The ends were cut back, 4 bases at V and 0 bases at J, with 4 bases in the middle. Here the CDR3 reads CASSQVNTEAFF. In DNA, the CDR3 is TGTGCCAGCAGCCAAGTGAACACTGAAGCTTTCTTT.

J is TRBJ2-4 and V is TRBV7-9; TRBD1 agrees at 8 bases. The germline gives CDR1 SEHNR, CDR2 FQNEAQ (reference sequence). V was pared by 4 bases and J by 8 bases, with 7 bases of the junction left unmatched. This CDR3 contains 14 residues. The CDR3, as DNA: TGTGCCAGCAGCTCGGACAGGGAGTGGCACATTCAGTACTTC. It specifies CASSSDREWHIQYF.

The chain has TRBV7-7 and TRBJ2-2, with 13 nucleotides matching TRBD2. The length of the CDR3 is 18 residues. Per germline, CDR1 SSHAT and CDR2 FNYEAQ (reference sequence). The junction had 6 bases not matched to a gene; V was cut back by 1 base and J by 4 bases. CDR3 nucleotides: TGTGCCAGCAGCTTAGTTGGACTAGCGGGGGAAATCACCGGGGAGCTGTTTTTT. Amino acids: CASSLVGLAGEITGELFF.

This chain uses TRBV7-2 with TRBJ1-2; 7 bases agree with TRBD1. Germline values: CDR1 SGHTA, CDR2 FQGNSA. This CDR3 spans 15 amino acids. V shed 5 bases, J shed 7 bases, and the junction held 13 bases outside the gene matches. The CDR3 region has the DNA TGTGCCAGCAGCCTAGGGGACAGCGGGAGGGGTGGCTACACCTTC. Its protein product is CASSLGDSGRGGYTF.

The DNA for the CDR3 is TGCGCCAGCAGCTCGGGGGACAGCTCCTACGAGCAGTACTTC. Amino acids: CASSSGDSSYEQYF. The chain employs TRBV5-1 and TRBJ2-7; TRBD1 is a possible D gene (7 bases). Trimming took 3 bases from V and 0 from J, leaving 10 bases between them. CDR3 length: 14 amino acids. CDR1 is SGHRS and CDR2 is YFSETQ in the germline V gene.

This clone has only one observation. The chain recombines TRBV25-1 with TRBJ2-1; D gene unclear. This CDR3 is built from 14 residues. Germline V gene sequence: CDR1 MGHDK, CDR2 SYGVNS. V lost 3 bases, J lost 9 bases, and 15 bases lay in between. The CDR3 nucleotides are TGTGCCAGCAGTGATTCACTCAGGTCAGGTGAGCAGTTCTTC. Translating gives CASSDSLRSGEQFF.

This clone has only a few counts. This chain uses TRBV11-2 with TRBJ2-4; D perhaps matches TRBD1 (6 bases). V was trimmed by 4 bases and J by 8 bases, leaving 15 bases between them. Germline V CDR1 and CDR2: SGHAT, FQNNGV. This CDR3 has 14 amino acids. For the CDR3, the DNA is TGTGCCAGCAGCTCGACGGAACAGGGATACATTCAGTACTTC. Its protein product is CASSSTEQGYIQYF. Looking up the rest from reference TRBV11-2 and TRBJ2-4 gives the full variable domain: EAGVAQSPRYKIIEKRQSVAFWCNPISGHATLYWYQQILGQGPKLLIQFQNNGVVDDSQLPKDRFSAERLKGVDSTLKIQPAKLEDSAVYLCASSSTEQGYIQYFGAGTRLSVL.

The chain has TRBV9 and TRBJ1-6; no clear D. This CDR3 region has 16 residues. CDR1 and CDR2 (germline): SGDLS, YYNGEE. V gave up 0 bases and J gave up 4 bases, with 11 bases separating them. CDR3 loop: CASSVGEAGYNSPLHF. For the CDR3, the DNA is TGTGCCAGCAGCGTAGGGGAGGCTGGGTATAATTCACCCCTCCACTTT.

The CDR3 DNA is TGTGCCAGCAGCTCCACTTACAGGGTGAACACTGAAGCTTTCTTT. It translates to CASSSTYRVNTEAFF. V is TRBV5-8 and J is TRBJ1-1; possibly TRBD1 for D (6 bases). Germline loops: CDR1 SGHTS, CDR2 YDEGEE. Trimming took off 3 bases at V and 0 bases at J, with 12 bases between the two ends. The CDR3 spans 15 residues.

The CDR3 DNA reads TGTGCCAGTAGTAGAGGGACTAGCGGGAGCACAGATACGCAGTATTTT. Its translation: CASSRGTSGSTDTQYF. The gene calls are TRBV19 and TRBJ2-3; TRBD2 aligns across 12 bases. J was trimmed by 0 bases and V by 4 bases; bases with no gene match: 2. The CDR3 sequence is 16 residues long. The V gene's germline CDR1 is LNHDA and CDR2 SQIVND (reference sequence).

This clone appeared a single time. This chain uses TRBV28 with TRBJ1-4; a weak D match, TRBD1 (5 bases). The CDR3 covers 17 residues. Deletions cut 6 bases from V and 5 bases from J, with 22 bases between. The germline V gene encodes CDR1 MDHEN and CDR2 SYDVKM. This CDR3 reads CASSDYYRDLGNEKLFF. CDR3 bases: TGTGCCAGCAGCGACTACTATAGGGACCTCGGAAATGAAAAACTGTTTTTT.

This clone came up a few times. The chain links TRBV27 to TRBJ1-2; a possible D gene is TRBD1 (5 bases). V was shortened by 4 bases and J by 4 bases, with 10 bases between the two germline ends. Germline-derived CDR1 and CDR2 are MNHEY and SMNVEV (reference sequence). This CDR3 comprises 13 residues. Here the CDR3 reads CASSSAGLYGYTF. CDR3 sequence (DNA): TGTGCCAGCAGTTCGGCAGGGCTCTATGGCTACACCTTC.

This sequence joins TRBV6-5 and TRBJ1-5; D is uncertain. The CDR3 has 15 amino acids. Germline CDR1 and CDR2: MNHEY and SVGAGI. V lost 6 bases, J lost 5 bases, and 17 bases lay in between. CDR3 sequence reads: CASSVDTDNYQPQHF. In nucleotides, the CDR3 is TGTGCCAGCAGCGTAGACACCGACAACTATCAGCCCCAGCATTTT.

The CDR3 loop is CASSPNPSLEAFF. In nucleotides, the CDR3 is TGTGCCAGCTCACCTAACCCAAGCCTAGAAGCTTTCTTT. The chain is built from TRBV18 and TRBJ1-1, with no clear D. The CDR3 is 13 amino acids. V lost 3 bases to trimming and J lost 8 bases, with 13 bases between them. The germline gives CDR1 KGHSH, CDR2 LQKENI.

This clone was seen a handful of times. This sequence joins TRBV4-3 and TRBJ2-7; the match to TRBD2 covers 14 bases. CDR3 length: 15 amino acids. Losses at the gene ends were 4 bases for V and 2 bases for J; bases not matched to a gene: 1. The germline V gene encodes CDR1 LGHNA and CDR2 YSLEER. Here the CDR3 reads CASSLGLAGAYEQYF. The CDR3 DNA follows: TGCGCCAGCAGCCTGGGACTAGCGGGGGCCTACGAGCAGTACTTC.

V and J are TRBV6-5 and TRBJ2-7; D perhaps matches TRBD1 (5 bases). The CDR3 is made up of 12 amino acids. Germline V gives CDR1 MNHEY, CDR2 SVGAGI. V was trimmed by 5 bases and J by 6 bases, leaving 11 bases between them. CDR3 sequence: CASSLPGFEQYF. CDR3 in DNA: TGTGCCAGCAGTCTCCCAGGGTTCGAGCAGTACTTC.